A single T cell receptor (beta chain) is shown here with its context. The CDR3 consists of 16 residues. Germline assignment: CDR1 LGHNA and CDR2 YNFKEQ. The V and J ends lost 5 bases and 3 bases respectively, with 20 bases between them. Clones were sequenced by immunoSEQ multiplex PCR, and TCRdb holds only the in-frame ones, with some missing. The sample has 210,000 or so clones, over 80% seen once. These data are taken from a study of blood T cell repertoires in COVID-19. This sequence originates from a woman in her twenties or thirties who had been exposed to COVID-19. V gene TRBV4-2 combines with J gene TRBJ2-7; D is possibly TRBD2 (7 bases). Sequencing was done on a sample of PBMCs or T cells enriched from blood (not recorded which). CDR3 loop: CASSSRVGGPVYEQYF. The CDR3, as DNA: TGTGCCAGCAGCTCAAGGGTCGGGGGGCCGGTCTACGAGCAGTACTTC.